These 22 T cell receptor beta chains came from one sample sequenced in a study of Ad26.COV2.S vaccination and SARS-CoV-2 variants (dated by TCRdb to about 2021). The library was prepared using the immunoSEQ multiplex PCR assay. Imported from immuneACCESS, the table was reduced by TCRdb to in-frame sequences with V and J called. These copies leave out some clones; in studies compared against another copy, an unresolved V gene accounts for under half, and the cause of the remainder is not known. The sample table holds about 680,000 clones, of which more than 80% were seen once. Over 1.3% of the sample is in the top ten clones. What this sample's treatment or condition label stands for: around 19 received Ad26.COV2.S at low or high dose, single or two shots; five or six received placebo; per-sample allocation not given. Repertoires of vaccine and placebo recipients were sequenced from samples collected on day 63 after the first injection.

The sequencing here drew on peripheral blood, taken in a trial of Ad26.COV2.S vaccine versus placebo. These receptors were taken from a person aged 18-60 years who received the Ad26.COV2.S COVID-19 vaccine or a placebo.

The table lists this clone with a count of one. The CDR3 reads CASSLGTKGKLFF. The CDR3 region has the DNA TGTGCCAGCAGTTTGGGGACAAAAGGAAAACTGTTTTTT. This chain joins TRBV12-3 or TRBV12-4 and TRBJ1-4, with a weak D call TRBD1 (6 bases). V lost 3 bases, J lost 10 bases, and 12 bases lay in between. The length of the CDR3 is 13 residues.

V gene TRBV5-6 combines with J gene TRBJ2-3; the match to TRBD1 covers 7 bases. Germline V lookup: CDR1 SGHDT, CDR2 YYEEEE. The V segment lost 4 bases and the J segment 6 bases; nucleotides outside the gene matches: 8. The CDR3 is 14 amino acids. In nucleotides, the CDR3 is TGTGCCAGCAGCCCTGACAGGGTTTTGGATACGCAGTATTTT. Translation gives CASSPDRVLDTQYF.

The chain couples TRBV3-1 (or the pseudogene TRBV3-2) to TRBJ2-7; no reliable D call. The length of the CDR3 is 15 residues. V gave up 0 bases and J gave up 11 bases, with 20 bases separating them. CDR1 and CDR2 from the germline V gene are LGHDT and YNNKEL (reference sequence). The CDR3: CASSQDLAALRVKYF. DNA for the CDR3: TGTGCCAGCAGCCAAGATTTGGCTGCCCTACGAGTGAAGTACTTC.

J is TRBJ2-5 and V is TRBV9, with 8 nucleotides matching TRBD2. V lost 1 base to trimming and J lost 1 base; unmatched junction nucleotides: 6. Germline-derived CDR1 and CDR2 are SGDLS and YYNGEE. The CDR3 runs to 16 residues. The CDR3 nucleotides read TGTGCCAGCAGCGTAAACCGGGGGGGCTTCCAAGAGACCCAGTACTTC. This sequence encodes CASSVNRGGFQETQYF.

A few counts support this clone. The gene calls are TRBV7-9 and TRBJ1-5; TRBD1 agrees at 7 bases. The J segment lost 4 bases and the V segment lost 5 bases, leaving 14 bases of the junction unmatched. Germline lookup yields CDR1 SEHNR and CDR2 FQNEAQ (reference sequence). This CDR3 spans 17 amino acids. CDR3: CASSPGGRGSWNQPQHF. In DNA, the CDR3 is TGTGCCAGCAGCCCAGGGGGGAGGGGAAGTTGGAATCAGCCCCAGCATTTT.

The V and J genes are TRBV4-1 and TRBJ1-4; D might be TRBD1 (6 bases). Germline-derived CDR1 and CDR2 are MGHRA and YSYEKL. V lost 0 bases to trimming and J lost 2 bases, with 19 bases between them. CDR3 length: 19 residues. DNA of the CDR3: TGCGCCAGCAGCCAAGAGGGGGGGCGCGGGCTTGCTACTAATGAAAAACTGTTTTTT. Residues: CASSQEGGRGLATNEKLFF.

The rearrangement uses TRBV3-1 (or the pseudogene TRBV3-2) and TRBJ2-7, with 9 bases lining up with TRBD1. V dropped 4 bases and J dropped 1; count of bases not matched to a gene: 5. Per germline, CDR1 LGHDT and CDR2 YNNKEL (reference sequence). This CDR3 comprises 15 residues. The CDR3 nucleotides read TGTGCCAGCAGCCGCCGGGACAGGGTTTCCTACGAGCAGTACTTC. It specifies CASSRRDRVSYEQYF.

This clone was seen just once. This sequence joins TRBV19 and TRBJ1-2; possible D gene TRBD1, 6 bases. Germline V gives CDR1 LNHDA, CDR2 SQIVND (reference sequence). The CDR3 sequence is 15 residues long. V lost 0 bases to trimming and J lost 5 bases, with 13 bases between them. CDR3 loop: CASSIDPWQGYGYTF. The CDR3 DNA reads TGTGCCAGTAGTATAGATCCGTGGCAGGGGTATGGCTACACCTTC.

The chain links TRBV5-1 to TRBJ2-1; tentatively, D is TRBD2 (6 bases). The CDR3 consists of 16 residues. Trimming took off 4 bases at V and 0 bases at J, with 14 bases between the two ends. Germline values: CDR1 SGHRS, CDR2 YFSETQ. The chain's CDR3 is CASSPRDWSSYNEQFF. In nucleotides, the CDR3 is TGCGCCAGCAGCCCGAGGGACTGGAGCTCCTACAATGAGCAGTTCTTC.

The chain links TRBV11-1 to TRBJ2-2, with D possibly matching TRBD2 (5 bases). V lost 8 bases to trimming and J lost 4 bases, with 17 bases between them. The CDR3 length is 15 residues. The germline CDR1 and CDR2 sequences are SGHAT and FQDESV (reference sequence). The CDR3 nucleotides read TGTGCCAGCGGTTCGAGGCTAGCTGGCACCGGGGAGCTGTTTTTT. Translated: CASGSRLAGTGELFF.

J is TRBJ2-3 and V is TRBV2, with 7 bases aligning to TRBD2. The germline V gene encodes CDR1 SNHLY and CDR2 FYNNEI. This CDR3 is 15 amino acids long. J gave up 4 bases and V 9 bases, and 13 bases lay outside the gene matches. The CDR3 here is CARAEGGSVSDTQYF. In DNA, the CDR3 is TGTGCCAGGGCGGAGGGCGGGAGTGTCTCAGATACGCAGTATTTT.

This clone was counted once. Other nucleotide sequences from this sample produce the same CDR3. The chain uses TRBV30 and TRBJ2-1; D possibly corresponds to TRBD2 (6 bases). The CDR3 runs to 12 residues. CDR1 is GTSNPN, CDR2 SVGIG, per germline (reference sequence). Trimming removed 2 bases from V and 7 bases from J, with 9 bases in between. CDR3 nucleotide sequence: TGTGCCTGGAGTCGGGGGAGGAATGAGCAGTTCTTC. As protein: CAWSRGRNEQFF. The entire variable domain, with the rest obtained from reference TRBV30 and TRBJ2-1, is as follows: SQTIHQWPATLVQPVGSPLSLECTVEGTSNPNLYWYRQAAGRGLQLLFYSVGIGQISSEVPQNLSASRPQDRQFILSSKKLLLSDSGFYLCAWSRGRNEQFFGPGTRLTVL.

The chain couples TRBV6-6 to TRBJ2-3; 9 positions match TRBD2. V shed 4 bases, J shed 5 bases, and the junction held 10 bases outside the gene matches. CDR3 size: 16 residues. Looked up from germline, CDR1 is MNHNY and CDR2 is SVGAGI (reference sequence). The DNA for the CDR3 is TGTGCCAGCAGTTTCCTAGTAGCGGGAGTTAGAGATACGCAGTATTTT. Protein: CASSFLVAGVRDTQYF.

Remarks on this clone: Other DNA sequences of this sample code for an identical CDR3. V is TRBV4-2 and J is TRBJ1-2; D unresolved. Germline V gene sequence: CDR1 LGHNA, CDR2 YNFKEQ. CDR3 length: 13 amino acids. The V gene lost 0 bases and the J gene lost 2 bases, with 4 bases spanning the gap. The CDR3 DNA sequence: TGTGCCAGCAGCCAAGAGGGGAACTATGGCTACACCTTC. The encoded protein is CASSQEGNYGYTF.

This chain uses TRBV27 with TRBJ2-1; possibly TRBD1 for D (6 bases). The V end lost 3 bases, the J end lost 3 bases, and 12 bases lay between the germline ends. CDR3 length: 15 amino acids. Germline loops: CDR1 MNHEY, CDR2 SMNVEV (reference sequence). Written as DNA, the CDR3 is TGTGCCAGCAGTTTCGAGGGGGTTCTCTACAATGAGCAGTTCTTC. This gives the protein CASSFEGVLYNEQFF.

This clone was seen just once. The rearrangement uses TRBV18 and TRBJ2-3; tentatively, D is TRBD1 (5 bases). This CDR3 has 16 residues. V lost 8 bases and J 4 bases, leaving 22 bases between the germline ends. CDR1 and CDR2 from the germline V gene are KGHSH and LQKENI. The CDR3: CASTYPRQGYSDTQYF. The DNA for the CDR3 is TGTGCCAGCACCTACCCTAGGCAGGGTTATTCAGATACGCAGTATTTT.

The rearrangement links TRBV19 to TRBJ2-1; maybe TRBD2 (5 bases). The CDR3 is 16 amino acids. The germline gives CDR1 LNHDA, CDR2 SQIVND (reference sequence). V was cut by 0 bases and J by 0 bases, with 9 bases left in between. The CDR3 is CASSIDHSVSYNEQFF. The CDR3 DNA sequence: TGTGCCAGTAGTATAGATCATAGCGTCTCCTACAATGAGCAGTTCTTC.

V usage is TRBV18 and J usage is TRBJ2-7; 7 bases match TRBD1. The V segment lost 6 bases and the J segment 3 bases; nucleotides outside the gene matches: 8. CDR3 size: 14 residues. Germline lookup yields CDR1 KGHSH and CDR2 LQKENI. The CDR3 here is CASSARDRGYEQYF. DNA for the CDR3: TGTGCCAGCTCCGCCCGGGACAGAGGCTACGAGCAGTACTTC.

This clone was detected a few times. The chain joins TRBV7-2 to TRBJ1-2; D perhaps matches TRBD1 (5 bases). V was shortened by 2 bases and J by 4 bases, with 11 bases between the two germline ends. CDR3 length: 14 amino acids. Germline CDR1 reads SGHTA; CDR2 reads FQGNSA. The CDR3 here is CASSLNFGAYGYTF. CDR3 DNA sequence: TGTGCCAGCAGCTTAAACTTCGGGGCCTATGGCTACACCTTC.

The chain recombines TRBV7-9 with TRBJ2-1; no definite D call. Germline CDR1 and CDR2: SEHNR and FQNEAQ (reference sequence). The ends were cut back, 3 bases at V and 8 bases at J, with 11 bases in the middle. The CDR3 is 13 residues long. The CDR3 nucleotides are TGTGCCAGCAGCTTCCGGAACGATCATGAGCAGTTCTTC. The encoded protein is CASSFRNDHEQFF.

The V and J genes are TRBV19 and TRBJ1-5, with D maybe TRBD1 (6 bases). From germline, CDR1 is LNHDA and CDR2 SQIVND (reference sequence). The CDR3 totals 15 residues. Trimming took 7 bases from V and 2 from J, leaving 15 bases between them. CDR3 region: CASINQGQGNQPQHF. The CDR3 nucleotides read TGTGCCAGTATCAATCAGGGGCAAGGCAATCAGCCCCAGCATTTT.

This rearrangement joins TRBV5-1 to TRBJ2-5; D could derive from TRBD1 or TRBD2 (5 bases each). Germline V gene lookup returns CDR1 SGHRS and CDR2 YFSETQ. CDR3 length: 13 amino acids. V was shortened by 3 bases and J by 6 bases, with 12 bases between the two germline ends. In DNA, the CDR3 is TGCGCCAGCAGCTCCGACGGGGCGAAGACCCAGTACTTC. Translated: CASSSDGAKTQYF.